This T cell receptor (beta chain) was identified during a study of OX40 agonist ivuxolimab in advanced cancers. Looking at the study overall: The study reported partial responses in three patients: one hepatocellular carcinoma, two cutaneous melanoma. Findings of the study overall: In CD8+ T cells, expanded clones were on average more numerous than in CD4+. Among the least clonally expanded were partial responders at 0.1-3.0 mg/kg.

This clone was observed once. Its specificity is unknown. Generated by immunoSEQ multiplex PCR, the TCRdb table keeps only in-frame clones and is missing some. Of about 18,000 clones listed, 80% to 85% are singletons. Per germline, CDR1 SGHTA and CDR2 FQGNSA. The V and J ends lost 5 bases and 14 bases respectively, with 18 bases between them. CDR3 size: 12 residues. The TCR originated in an adult with an advanced solid tumor such as melanoma, head and neck, liver or kidney cancer. The V gene is TRBV7-2, the J gene TRBJ1-2; D perhaps matches TRBD1 (6 bases). The source was CD4+ or CD8+ T cells sorted from blood, collected in a trial of the OX40 agonist ivuxolimab. DNA of the CDR3: TGTGCCAGCAGCATGGGTCTCCGGGACAAAACCTTC. Translation gives CASSMGLRDKTF.